One and the same sample provided the 15 T cell receptor beta chains below, sequenced in a study of blood T cell repertoires in COVID-19. Sequenced by immunoSEQ multiplex PCR; TCRdb stores in-frame clones only, minus some. The sample lists about 200,000 clones, roughly 90% seen once, with roughly a sixth in the top ten. Sequencing was done on a sample of peripheral blood. These receptors all come from a man in his fifties with COVID-19, enrolled during active disease.

In its sample, this clone was seen once. The chain carries TRBV12-3 or TRBV12-4 and TRBJ2-1, with 8 nucleotides matching TRBD2. This CDR3 has 13 residues. Germline trimming cut 5 bases from V and 13 bases from J; bases unmatched to any gene: 10. CDR3 in amino acids: CASSTDQSGSQFF. In DNA form, the CDR3 reads TGTGCCAGCAGTACCGACCAAAGCGGGAGCCAGTTCTTC.

The CDR3, as DNA: TGTGCCAGCAGTGAAAGGGAGTTAAGCTACGAGCAGTACTTC. It specifies CASSERELSYEQYF. The chain combines TRBV2 with TRBJ2-7, with D possibly TRBD2 on 5 matching bases. Looked up from germline, CDR1 is SNHLY and CDR2 is FYNNEI. The V end was cut by 2 bases, the J end by 3 bases, with 11 bases between. This CDR3 comprises 14 residues.

The rearrangement joins TRBV6-5 to TRBJ1-6, with 7 bases lining up with TRBD1. After removal of 1 base from V and 6 bases from J, the junction contained 3 bases not matched to a gene. Germline lookup yields CDR1 MNHEY and CDR2 SVGAGI. The CDR3 consists of 15 residues. Here the CDR3 DNA reads TGTGCCAGCAGTTACTTTCAGGGGGGTAATTCACCCCTCCACTTT. It encodes CASSYFQGGNSPLHF.

This rearrangement joins TRBV27 to TRBJ2-5; D perhaps matches TRBD1 (5 bases). The length of the CDR3 is 13 residues. Trimming removed 7 bases at V and 5 bases at J, with 14 bases between. CDR1 MNHEY and CDR2 SMNVEV come from the germline V gene (reference sequence). The CDR3 DNA sequence: TGTGCCAGCACCAAGGGGCCCCGGGAGACCCAGTACTTC. Its protein is CASTKGPRETQYF.

V gene TRBV5-6 combines with J gene TRBJ2-4; maybe TRBD1 (6 bases). V lost 1 base to trimming and J lost 7 bases, with 6 bases between them. The CDR3 has 12 amino acids. Germline CDR1 and CDR2: SGHDT and YYEEEE. CDR3 nucleotide sequence: TGTGCCAGCAGCTTGACAGGGAACATTCAGTACTTC. It specifies CASSLTGNIQYF.

This clone was seen a few times. The chain recombines TRBV27 with TRBJ2-3; weak D call: TRBD1 (6 bases). Trimming left V 0 bases short and J 2 bases short, with 9 bases between. Germline values: CDR1 MNHEY, CDR2 SMNVEV (reference sequence). The CDR3 runs to 15 residues. This CDR3 reads CASSLSDSVTDTQYF. The CDR3 nucleotides read TGTGCCAGCAGTTTATCGGACAGCGTCACAGATACGCAGTATTTT.

The chain uses TRBV12-3 or TRBV12-4 and TRBJ2-2, with D possibly TRBD2 on 6 matching bases. The CDR3 loop spans 13 amino acids. V was pared by 3 bases and J by 6 bases, with 8 bases between. The chain's CDR3 is CASSFWGAGELFF. As DNA, the CDR3 is TGTGCCAGCAGTTTTTGGGGGGCCGGGGAGCTGTTTTTT.

This clone showed up just a few times. CDR3 protein: CASSMTGTSQPQHF. Here the CDR3 DNA reads TGTGCCAGCAGTATGACAGGGACGAGTCAGCCCCAGCATTTT. The chain combines TRBV6-5 with TRBJ1-5; 7 nucleotides agree with TRBD1. The CDR3 runs 14 residues. The germline CDR1 and CDR2 sequences are MNHEY and SVGAGI. J was trimmed by 6 bases and V by 5 bases; bases with no gene match: 7.

This chain links TRBV4-1 with TRBJ2-7, with TRBD2 matching over 7 bases. V trimming: 4 bases; J trimming: 0 bases; junction bases outside the gene matches: 0. Germline lookup yields CDR1 MGHRA and CDR2 YSYEKL. The CDR3 totals 13 residues. CDR3 coding DNA: TGCGCCAGCAGCCGGGGGGGCTCCTACGAGCAGTACTTC. It specifies CASSRGGSYEQYF.

V usage is TRBV7-9 and J usage is TRBJ1-6, with a weak D call TRBD1 (5 bases). CDR3 length equals 14 residues. Germline values: CDR1 SEHNR, CDR2 FQNEAQ (reference sequence). V was cut by 9 bases and J by 7 bases, with 16 bases left in between. The CDR3 sequence is CASQTGTQNSPLHF. CDR3 nucleotides: TGTGCCAGTCAAACCGGGACTCAGAATTCACCCCTCCACTTT.

The rearrangement uses TRBV9 and TRBJ1-2; possibly TRBD1 for D (5 bases). Germline values: CDR1 SGDLS, CDR2 YYNGEE. Between the trimmed V and J ends, which lost 2 bases and 8 bases, there was a span of 22 bases. The CDR3 loop spans 16 amino acids. The CDR3 region has the DNA TGTGCCAGCAGCGTGTTGTCCGAAGGGGCCTTTCGGGGCTACACCTTC. It yields the protein CASSVLSEGAFRGYTF.

V and J are TRBV19 and TRBJ1-4, with a weak D call TRBD1 (6 bases). Germline lookup yields CDR1 LNHDA and CDR2 SQIVND (reference sequence). This CDR3 region has 15 residues. V lost 4 bases, J lost 8 bases, and 17 bases lay in between. The chain's CDR3 is CASSTNRAGGEKLFF. The DNA for the CDR3 is TGTGCCAGTAGTACCAACAGGGCGGGGGGCGAAAAACTGTTTTTT. Complete variable domain (other parts from reference TRBV19 and TRBJ1-4): DGGITQSPKYLFRKEGQNVTLSCEQNLNHDAMYWYRQDPGQGLRLIYYSQIVNDFQKGDIAEGYSVSREKKESFPLTVTSAQKNPTAFYLCASSTNRAGGEKLFFGSGTQLSVL.

To note about this clone: Other DNA sequences within the sample encode an identical CDR3. This sequence joins TRBV19 and TRBJ1-6, with 8 positions matching TRBD1. The CDR3 totals 14 residues. Germline V gene sequence: CDR1 LNHDA, CDR2 SQIVND (reference sequence). V shed 3 bases, J shed 7 bases, and the junction held 2 bases outside the gene matches. As DNA, the CDR3 is TGTGCCAGTAGTATCGGGACAGGAAATTCACCCCTCCACTTT. Translated: CASSIGTGNSPLHF.

The chain carries TRBV18 and TRBJ2-1; D not resolved. Germline CDR1 and CDR2: KGHSH and LQKENI. The V end lost 4 bases, the J end lost 5 bases, and 9 bases lay between the germline ends. The CDR3 is 13 residues long. The CDR3 sequence: CASSQWANNEQFF. CDR3 DNA: TGTGCCAGCTCACAGTGGGCAAACAATGAGCAGTTCTTC.

For this clone: Different DNA sequences within this sample yield the same CDR3. V and J are TRBV6-6 and TRBJ2-2, with D perhaps matching TRBD1 (6 bases). Between the trimmed V and J ends, which lost 2 bases and 5 bases, there was a span of 9 bases. The CDR3 is made up of 14 amino acids. Germline values: CDR1 MNHNY, CDR2 SVGAGI (reference sequence). The CDR3 protein is CASSYPTGTGELFF. The CDR3 coding sequence is TGTGCCAGCAGTTACCCCACAGGGACCGGGGAGCTGTTTTTT.